The T cell receptor beta chain described here comes from a study of T cell changes during pregnancy in multiple sclerosis. TCRdb's copy holds only in-frame clones and misses some; the assay was immunoSEQ multiplex PCR. The repertoire consists of more than 45,000 clones, with approximately 91% occurring once and the leading ten covering 0.25% to 0.3%. The material sequenced was CD4+ T cells from peripheral blood mononuclear cells, taken in the second trimester of pregnancy. The TCR comes from a female donor with multiple sclerosis, enrolled in a pregnancy study.

The CDR3 sequence is CASKRQVGAEAFF. The CDR3 coding sequence is TGTGCCAGCAAAAGACAGGTTGGGGCAGAAGCTTTCTTT. This chain joins TRBV2 and TRBJ1-1; D possibly corresponds to TRBD1 (6 bases). V lost 7 bases and J lost 8, with 17 bases in between. This CDR3 spans 13 amino acids. Per the germline V gene, CDR1 is SNHLY and CDR2 is FYNNEI.